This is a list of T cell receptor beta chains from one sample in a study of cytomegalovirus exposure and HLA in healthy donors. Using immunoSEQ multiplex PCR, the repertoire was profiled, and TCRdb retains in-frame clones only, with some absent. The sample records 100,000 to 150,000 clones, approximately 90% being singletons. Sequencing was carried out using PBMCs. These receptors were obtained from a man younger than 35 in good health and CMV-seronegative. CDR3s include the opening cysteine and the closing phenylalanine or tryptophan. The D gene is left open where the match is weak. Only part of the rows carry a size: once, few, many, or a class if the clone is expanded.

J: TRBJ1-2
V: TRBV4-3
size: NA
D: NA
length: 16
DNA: TGCGCCAGCAGCCAAGAGGTGGAGCTATATAACTATGGCTACACCTTC
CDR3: CASSQEVELYNYGYTF

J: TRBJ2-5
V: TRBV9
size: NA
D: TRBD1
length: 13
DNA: TGTGCCAGCAGCACGGACAGGGCAGAGACCCAGTACTTC
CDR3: CASSTDRAETQYF

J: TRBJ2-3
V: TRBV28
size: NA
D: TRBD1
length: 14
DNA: TGTGCCAGCAGCCAAGACAGGGGCACAGATACGCAGTATTTT
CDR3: CASSQDRGTDTQYF

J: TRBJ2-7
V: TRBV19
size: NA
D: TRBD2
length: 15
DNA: TGTGCCAGTAGTATTGGACTAGCGGGAGCGGGCGAGCAGTACTTC
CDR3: CASSIGLAGAGEQYF

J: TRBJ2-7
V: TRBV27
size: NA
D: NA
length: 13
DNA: TGTGCCAGCAGTTTATGGGAAGGGGACGAGCAGTACTTC
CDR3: CASSLWEGDEQYF

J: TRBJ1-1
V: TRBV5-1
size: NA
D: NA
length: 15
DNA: TGCGCCAGCAGCTACGGACTGGGGTTGGACACTGAAGCTTTCTTT
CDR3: CASSYGLGLDTEAFF

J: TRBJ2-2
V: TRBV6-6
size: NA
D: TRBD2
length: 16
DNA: TGTGCCAGCAGTTCCTCGACTAGCGGGAGTCCCGGGGAGCTGTTTTTT
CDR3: CASSSSTSGSPGELFF

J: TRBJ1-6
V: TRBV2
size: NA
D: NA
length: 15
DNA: TGTGCCAGCAGTGAAGTGGTTGGTTCTCCGGGACCCCTCCACTTT
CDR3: CASSEVVGSPGPLHF

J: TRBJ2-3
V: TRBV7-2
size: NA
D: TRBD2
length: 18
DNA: TGTGCCAGCAGCTTAACACTTGCGGGGGTCCCCACCACAGATACGCAGTATTTT
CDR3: CASSLTLAGVPTTDTQYF

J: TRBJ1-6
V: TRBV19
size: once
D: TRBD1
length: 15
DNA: TGTGCCAGTAGTGTCGACAGGGGAAACTATTCACCCCTCCACTTT
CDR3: CASSVDRGNYSPLHF

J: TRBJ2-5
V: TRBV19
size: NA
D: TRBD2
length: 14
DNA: TGTGCCAGTAGAATAGCGGGAGCACAAGAGACCCAGTACTTC
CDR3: CASRIAGAQETQYF

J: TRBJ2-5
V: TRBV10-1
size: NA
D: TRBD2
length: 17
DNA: TGCGCCAGCAGTGAGTCGGTCGCTGGCCTAGCGGAAGAGACCCAGTACTTC
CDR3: CASSESVAGLAEETQYF

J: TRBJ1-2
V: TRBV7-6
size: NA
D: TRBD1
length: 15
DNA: TGTGCCAGCAGCGCGGGACAGGGAATCAACTATGGCTACACCTTC
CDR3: CASSAGQGINYGYTF

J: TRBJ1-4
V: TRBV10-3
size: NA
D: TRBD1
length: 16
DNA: TGTGCCATCAGTACCGGGACAGGGCTCACTAATGAAAAACTGTTTTTT
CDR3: CAISTGTGLTNEKLFF

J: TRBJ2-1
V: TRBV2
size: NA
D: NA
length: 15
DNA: TGTGCCAGCTTCATATACGGGAGAGCAAACAATGAGCAGTTCTTC
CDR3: CASFIYGRANNEQFF

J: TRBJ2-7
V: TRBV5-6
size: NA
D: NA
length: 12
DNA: TGTGCCAGCAGCCTGGGCGAGTACGAGCAGTACTTC
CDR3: CASSLGEYEQYF

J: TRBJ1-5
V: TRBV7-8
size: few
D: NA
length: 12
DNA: TGTGCCAGCAGCCAACATGGTCAGCCCCAGCATTTT
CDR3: CASSQHGQPQHF